This is a list of T cell receptor beta chains from one sample in a study of T cell responses to AZD1222 COVID-19 vaccine. Here immunoSEQ multiplex PCR was the method, and the copy in TCRdb shows in-frame clones only, minus some. Here the sample spans tens of thousands of clones, roughly 82% being singletons. Sequenced material: peripheral blood, taken on day 0 of AZD1222 vaccination. Receptor source: an adult in good health. Both conserved end residues are part of each CDR3. The order of the fields is clone size, D gene, V gene, J gene, CDR3 DNA, CDR3 protein. The D gene is left open where the match is weak. Not every row has a clone size; where given, it reads once, few, many or a size class.

few	NA	TRBV4-1	TRBJ2-7	TGCGCCAGCAGCCAAAGGGGTGGCTACGAGCAGTACTTC	CASSQRGGYEQYF
NA	TRBD1	TRBV7-9	TRBJ2-2	TGTGCCAGCAGCGCTGCCGGGACAGGGGGGACCGGGGAGCTGTTTTTT	CASSAAGTGGTGELFF
NA	NA	TRBV5-5	TRBJ1-4	TGTGCCAGCAGCTTGCGGGACCCGAATAATGAAAAACTGTTTTTT	CASSLRDPNNEKLFF
NA	TRBD1	TRBV15	TRBJ2-7	TGTGCCACGGCCGGGACAGGGGGGACAAAATCCTACGAGCAGTACTTC	CATAGTGGTKSYEQYF
NA	TRBD1	TRBV18	TRBJ1-5	TGTGCCAGCTCACTGGGGCAGGGGGCTATTCAGCCCCAGCATTTT	CASSLGQGAIQPQHF
NA	NA	TRBV3-1/TRBV3-2	TRBJ1-5	TGTGCCAGCAGCCGGTATAATAGCAATCAGCCCCAGCATTTT	CASSRYNSNQPQHF
NA	TRBD1	TRBV7-8	TRBJ1-1	TGTGCCAGCAGCATACGAACTGGACAGGGGGGGACTGAAGCTTTCTTT	CASSIRTGQGGTEAFF
NA	TRBD1	TRBV5-6	TRBJ2-3	TGTGCCAGCAGCGGGGTGGGGACAGGGCCTAGCACAGATACGCAGTATTTT	CASSGVGTGPSTDTQYF
few	NA	TRBV19	TRBJ1-5	TGTGCCAGTAGTATAAGGGTGGGGAATCAGCCCCAGCATTTT	CASSIRVGNQPQHF
NA	NA	TRBV7-9	TRBJ2-7	TGTGCCAGCAGCCGGGACAAAGCCTACGAGCAGTACTTC	CASSRDKAYEQYF
NA	TRBD1	TRBV10-1	TRBJ2-7	TGCGCCAGCAGTCTAGACAGGGATGAATCCTACGAGCAGTACTTC	CASSLDRDESYEQYF
NA	NA	TRBV19	TRBJ1-2	TGTGCCAGTAGTATCCGTAACGGGGATGGCTACACCTTC	CASSIRNGDGYTF
once	NA	TRBV3-1/TRBV3-2	TRBJ1-2	TGTGCCAGCAGCCAAGACGGGGCCCGTAGCTACACCTTC	CASSQDGARSYTF
NA	NA	TRBV6-6	TRBJ1-1	TGTGCCAGCAGTCCCGCCACTGAAGCTTTCTTT	CASSPATEAFF
NA	TRBD1	TRBV9	TRBJ2-2	TGTGCCAGCAGCGTGGGACAGGGAAGTGTCGGGGAGCTGTTTTTT	CASSVGQGSVGELFF
NA	NA	TRBV27	TRBJ2-7	TGTGCCAGCAGTCAATGGGACAACTCCTACGAGCAGTACTTC	CASSQWDNSYEQYF
medium-sized	TRBD2	TRBV3-1/TRBV3-2	TRBJ2-1	TGTGCCAGCAGCCAAGGTAGGACTAGCAGTAATGAGCAGTTCTTC	CASSQGRTSSNEQFF
few	NA	TRBV12-3/TRBV12-4	TRBJ2-3	TGTGCCAGCAGTTGGATCACAGATACGCAGTATTTT	CASSWITDTQYF
NA	TRBD1	TRBV7-9	TRBJ1-1	TGTGCCAGCAGCTCGTTAAATGGACAGGACCGATCCACTGAAGCTTTCTTT	CASSSLNGQDRSTEAFF
NA	NA	TRBV5-8	TRBJ1-6	TGTGCCAGCAGCTTATATGTGAATTCACCCCTCCACTTT	CASSLYVNSPLHF
NA	TRBD2	TRBV19	TRBJ2-7	TGTGCCAGTAGTATGGGAGGGGACGGGTACGAGCAGTACTTC	CASSMGGDGYEQYF
NA	TRBD2	TRBV11-2	TRBJ2-1	TGTGCCAGCAGCTTAGGGACTAGCGGGAGCTACAATGAGCAGTTCTTC	CASSLGTSGSYNEQFF
once	NA	TRBV9	TRBJ1-1	TGTGCCAGCAGCGGGGACGGGCTGAACACTGAAGCTTTCTTT	CASSGDGLNTEAFF